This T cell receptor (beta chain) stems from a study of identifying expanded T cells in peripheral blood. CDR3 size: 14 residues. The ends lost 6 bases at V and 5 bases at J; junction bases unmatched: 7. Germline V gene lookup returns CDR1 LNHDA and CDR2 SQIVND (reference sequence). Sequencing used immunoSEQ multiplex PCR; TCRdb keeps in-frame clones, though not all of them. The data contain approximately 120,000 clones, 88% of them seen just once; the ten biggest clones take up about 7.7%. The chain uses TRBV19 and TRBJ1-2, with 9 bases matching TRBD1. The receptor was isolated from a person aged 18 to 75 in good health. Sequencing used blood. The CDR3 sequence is CASRALGTGYGYTF. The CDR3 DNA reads TGTGCCAGTAGGGCCCTCGGGACAGGGTATGGCTACACCTTC.